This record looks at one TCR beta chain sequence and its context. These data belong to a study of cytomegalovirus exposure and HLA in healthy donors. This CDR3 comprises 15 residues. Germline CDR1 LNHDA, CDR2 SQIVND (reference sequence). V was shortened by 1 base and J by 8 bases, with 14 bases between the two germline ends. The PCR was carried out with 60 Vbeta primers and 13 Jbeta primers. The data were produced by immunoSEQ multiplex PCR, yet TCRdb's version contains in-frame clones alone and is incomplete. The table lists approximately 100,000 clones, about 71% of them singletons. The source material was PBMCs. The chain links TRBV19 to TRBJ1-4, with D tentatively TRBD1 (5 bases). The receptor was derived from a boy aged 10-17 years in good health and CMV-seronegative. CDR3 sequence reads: CASSIGGAVGEKLFF. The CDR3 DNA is TGTGCCAGTAGTATAGGGGGCGCAGTAGGGGAAAAACTGTTTTTT. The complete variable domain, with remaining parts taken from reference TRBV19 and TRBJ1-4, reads DGGITQSPKYLFRKEGQNVTLSCEQNLNHDAMYWYRQDPGQGLRLIYYSQIVNDFQKGDIAEGYSVSREKKESFPLTVTSAQKNPTAFYLCASSIGGAVGEKLFFGSGTQLSVL.